Each of the 24 T cell receptor beta chains below was sequenced from the same sample in a study of blood T cells in healthy people across ages (dated by TCRdb to the mid-2010s). Library generation was performed with 5' RACE. TCRdb records Illumina HiSeq 2500 as the sequencer. A second roughly 6 to 11 cycle PCR used a sample-barcoded 5' primer and a J-beta primer mix. TCRdb handled the public reads itself, with Q25 trimming in fastp and clone calling in MiXCR, and kept productive beta chains. Rows merge per CDR3 protein into single entries with the most common DNA and genes. The sample data list about 780,000 distinct CDR3 sequences, and about 46% of these were observed just once. Together, the top ten hold approximately 18% of the sample. Sequencing used blood. The receptors were sampled from an elderly man in good health.

This clonotype was observed a single time. A read error may be the cause here, since a much bigger clone is one base away. The chain is built from TRBV6-6 and TRBJ2-7, with 9 bases matching TRBD1. Germline CDR1 reads MNHNY; CDR2 reads SVGAGI (reference sequence). This CDR3 has 15 amino acids. The CDR3 DNA reads as TGTGCCAGCAGTTGGCCGGACAGGGGAGTCTACGAGCAGTCCTTC. Translating it yields CASSWPDRGVYEQSF.

In regard to this clonotype: Being one base from a much bigger clone, this may be a read error. The chain uses TRBV5-5 and TRBJ2-1, with 9 bases matching TRBD1. Germline V CDR1 and CDR2: SGHKS, YYEKEE (reference sequence). The CDR3 length is 15 residues. V lost 2 bases to trimming and J lost 6 bases; unmatched junction nucleotides: 6. Written as DNA, the CDR3 is TGTGCCAGCAGCTTCGCTACAGGGGGCTGCAATGAGCAGTTCTTC. This sequence encodes CASSFATGGCNEQFF.

This clonotype was found many times. This rearrangement joins TRBV12-3 or TRBV12-4 to TRBJ2-7; tentative D call: TRBD1 (6 bases). The CDR3 is 13 residues long. Between the trimmed V and J ends, which lost 2 bases and 2 bases, there was a span of 7 bases. CDR3 DNA: TGTGCCAGCAGTTTAACAGGGCCCTACGAGCAGTACTTC. Translation: CASSLTGPYEQYF.

This chain uses TRBV6-2 or TRBV6-3 with TRBJ1-1; no clear D gene. This CDR3 has 12 amino acids. CDR1 and CDR2 from the germline V gene are MNHEY and SVGEGT. V was pared by 5 bases and J by 11 bases, with 15 bases between. Written as DNA, the CDR3 is TGTGCCAGCAGTACTCATTCAGCCGACGCTTTCTTT. It encodes CASSTHSADAFF.

The J gene is TRBJ2-5, the V gene TRBV10-2, with D perhaps matching TRBD2 (5 bases). The CDR3 is 14 residues long. Germline assignment: CDR1 WSHSY and CDR2 SAAADI. Between the trimmed V and J ends, which lost 4 bases and 2 bases, there was a span of 11 bases. CDR3 bases: TGCGCCAGCAGTGCCCCGGGGAAGCAAGAGACCCAGTACTTC. Protein product: CASSAPGKQETQYF.

The V and J genes are TRBV5-1 and TRBJ2-7, with TRBD2 matching over 7 bases. CDR1 SGHRS and CDR2 YFSETQ come from the germline V gene. The CDR3 length is 14 residues. The V segment lost 0 bases and the J segment 3 bases; nucleotides outside the gene matches: 3. Here the CDR3 reads CASSLGAGIYEQYF. The CDR3 DNA reads as TGCGCCAGCAGCTTGGGAGCGGGAATCTACGAGCAGTACTTC.

This clonotype showed up just a few times. The chain carries TRBV6-5 and TRBJ2-3; TRBD2 aligns across 7 bases. V was pared by 5 bases and J by 2 bases, with 7 bases of the junction left unmatched. The length of the CDR3 is 15 residues. Germline V gene lookup returns CDR1 MNHEY and CDR2 SVGAGI. The CDR3: CASSRGGRVTDTQYF. The CDR3 DNA sequence: TGTGCCAGCAGTCGCGGAGGGAGGGTCACAGATACGCAGTATTTT.

The chain is built from TRBV5-1 and TRBJ2-7; a weak D match, TRBD1 (6 bases). The end of the DNA aligns better with TRBJ2-5, so the J call may be wrong. This CDR3 contains 17 residues. The germline V gene encodes CDR1 SGHRS and CDR2 YFSETQ. CDR3 sequence: CASSFRSNRVPQETQYF. CDR3 DNA: TGCGCCAGCAGCTTCCGATCAAACAGGGTACCCCAGGAGACCCAGTACTTC.

The rearrangement uses TRBV25-1 and TRBJ2-5; 7 bases fit TRBD2. This CDR3 has 16 amino acids. Germline-derived CDR1 and CDR2 are MGHDK and SYGVNS. V trimming: 4 bases; J trimming: 5 bases; junction bases outside the gene matches: 13. The DNA of the CDR3 is TGTGCCAGCAGTGTTTGGGGGGGGACCCAGCGTGAGACCCAGTACTTC. Translation gives CASSVWGGTQRETQYF.

This clonotype was observed a few times. This chain links TRBV7-3 with TRBJ2-1; 15 bases line up with TRBD2. The length of the CDR3 is 17 residues. Trimming removed 0 bases from V and 15 bases from J; junction bases left unmatched: 12. Germline loops: CDR1 SGHTA, CDR2 FQGTGA. CDR3 DNA: TGTGCCAGCAGCTTAACCCCAGGACTAGCGGGAGGGCCGATTCTGTTCTTC. Protein sequence: CASSLTPGLAGGPILFF.

Regarding this clonotype: A read error may account for a junction end that differs from germline. This chain joins TRBV7-2 and TRBJ2-5; 7 bases map to TRBD2. The CDR3 totals 18 residues. The germline gives CDR1 SGHTA, CDR2 FQGNSA. CDR3 coding DNA: TGTGCCAGCAGCTCGCGAGGGCGGAGCGGGACCCGTCAAGAGACCCAGTACTTT. Residues: CASSSRGRSGTRQETQYF.

V gene TRBV9 combines with J gene TRBJ2-1; 8 bases map to TRBD2. There are 15 residues in the CDR3. Losses at the gene ends were 0 bases for V and 9 bases for J; bases not matched to a gene: 8. Looked up from germline, CDR1 is SGDLS and CDR2 is YYNGEE. CDR3 coding DNA: TGTGCCAGCAGCGTAGTAGCGGGACATACGACTGAGCAGTTCTTC. This translates into CASSVVAGHTTEQFF. Based on the CDR3 plus reference TRBV9 and TRBJ2-1, the full variable domain is DSGVTQTPKHLITATGQRVTLRCSPRSGDLSVYWYQQSLDQGLQFLIQYYNGEERAKGNILERFSAQQFPDLHSELNLSSLELGDSALYFCASSVVAGHTTEQFFGPGTRLTVL.

The chain combines TRBV18 with TRBJ2-3, with D tentatively TRBD1 (5 bases). The CDR3 has 14 amino acids. In germline, CDR1 is KGHSH, CDR2 LQKENI. V lost 8 bases and J lost 0, with 12 bases in between. CDR3 in DNA: TGTGCCAGCCCCGCGGCAGGGAGCACAGATACGCAGTATTTT. This translates into CASPAAGSTDTQYF.

The chain uses TRBV18 and TRBJ1-2, with D hard to call. V was trimmed by 3 bases and J by 4 bases, leaving 6 bases between them. This CDR3 is 12 amino acids long. CDR1 is KGHSH, CDR2 LQKENI, per germline. CDR3: CASSPQSYGYTF. Written as DNA, the CDR3 is TGTGCCAGCTCACCGCAGAGCTATGGCTACACCTTC.

This clonotype was observed a few times. The chain joins TRBV20-1 to TRBJ2-5; D is unresolved. V was clipped by 7 bases and J by 5 bases, with 14 bases between them. This CDR3 is 12 amino acids long. Per the germline V gene, CDR1 is DFQATT and CDR2 is SNEGSKA (reference sequence). CDR3 amino acids: CSVRPPVETQYF. The CDR3 nucleotides read TGCAGTGTCAGACCCCCTGTCGAGACCCAGTACTTC.

This clonotype has more than one count but fewer than ten. This chain joins TRBV6-6 and TRBJ2-7; 10 bases agree with TRBD2. CDR3 size: 13 residues. Germline CDR1 MNHNY, CDR2 SVGAGI (reference sequence). V trimming: 10 bases; J trimming: 0 bases; junction bases outside the gene matches: 3. CDR3 residues: CATRTSGSYEQYF. The CDR3 DNA follows: TGTGCCACCAGGACTAGCGGCTCCTACGAGCAGTACTTC.

This clonotype was seen repeatedly, ten times or more. The chain couples TRBV28 to TRBJ2-5; D unresolved. The V gene lost 7 bases and the J gene lost 4 bases, with 22 bases spanning the gap. CDR3 length: 16 amino acids. Germline loops: CDR1 MDHEN, CDR2 SYDVKM. CDR3 DNA sequence: TGTGCCAGCACCTACCCGGACGGAGCAAGGAGAGAGACCCAGTACTTC. It yields the protein CASTYPDGARRETQYF.

The chain has TRBV20-1 and TRBJ2-4; the D call may be TRBD1 or TRBD2 (5 bases each). The end of the DNA fits TRBJ2-7 better, so the J call may be wrong. The CDR3 runs to 15 residues. The V gene's germline CDR1 is DFQATT and CDR2 SNEGSKA (reference sequence). The CDR3 here is CSARDGGAEGSEQYF. CDR3 coding DNA: TGCAGTGCTAGAGATGGGGGTGCGGAAGGCAGCGAGCAGTACTTC.

This rearrangement joins TRBV6-5 to TRBJ2-3; D might be TRBD1 (6 bases). Germline lookup yields CDR1 MNHEY and CDR2 SVGAGI. Trimming removed 2 bases from V and 2 bases from J, with 11 bases in between. The CDR3 runs to 15 residues. This CDR3 is CASSYLAGDTDTQYF. Here the CDR3 DNA reads TGTGCCAGCAGTTACCTAGCAGGGGACACAGATACGCAGTATTTT.

The rearrangement links TRBV20-1 to TRBJ1-1; D unclear. CDR1 is DFQATT and CDR2 is SNEGSKA in the germline V gene (reference sequence). The V and J ends lost 5 bases and 1 base respectively, with 11 bases between them. This CDR3 has 13 amino acids. The CDR3 nucleotides read TGCAGTGCTCGTCCCAACCCGAACACTGAAGCTTTCTTT. This sequence encodes CSARPNPNTEAFF.

This clonotype was seen a few times. J is TRBJ2-3 and V is TRBV5-6; weak D call: TRBD1 (6 bases). This CDR3 spans 17 amino acids. V was trimmed by 0 bases and J by 1 base, leaving 15 bases between them. Per the germline V gene, CDR1 is SGHDT and CDR2 is YYEEEE. CDR3 coding DNA: TGTGCCAGCAGCTTGGGACAGGCCCTGAGGGGCACAGATACGCAGTATTTT. It specifies CASSLGQALRGTDTQYF.

This clonotype has just a few counts. The J gene is TRBJ2-1, the V gene TRBV5-1, with D possibly TRBD2 on 6 matching bases. V lost 2 bases to trimming and J lost 0 bases, with 12 bases between them. Germline CDR1 SGHRS, CDR2 YFSETQ. The CDR3 sequence is 16 residues long. Written as DNA, the CDR3 is TGCGCCAGCAGCTTAGCGGGCTTGAGCTCCTACAATGAGCAGTTCTTC. Translating it yields CASSLAGLSSYNEQFF.

A word on this clonotype: The germline gene is not matched at one end of the junction; a read error may be the cause. V is TRBV7-9 and J is TRBJ2-2; D might be TRBD2 (5 bases). The CDR3 sequence is 14 residues long. The V gene's germline CDR1 is SEHNR and CDR2 FQNEAQ (reference sequence). CDR3 bases: TGTGCCAGCAGCCTAGCACTGATCACCGGGGAGCTGTTTTTT. Translating gives CASSLALITGELFF. The full variable domain, with the rest looked up from reference TRBV7-9 and TRBJ2-2, is DTGVSQNPRHKITKRGQNVTFRCDPISEHNRLYWYRQTLGQGPEFLTYFQNEAQLEKSRLLSDRFSAERPKGSFSTLEIQRTEQGDSAMYLCASSLALITGELFFGEGSRLTVL.

CDR3 DNA sequence: TGCAGTGCTGGGGCGGGAAGTTTAGGGCAGTACTTC. The encoded protein is CSAGAGSLGQYF. The chain carries TRBV20-1 and TRBJ2-5; possible D gene TRBD2, 6 bases. V lost 5 bases and J 11 bases, leaving 18 bases between the germline ends. The CDR3 is 12 residues long. Per the germline V gene, CDR1 is DFQATT and CDR2 is SNEGSKA (reference sequence).